This T cell receptor (beta chain) was obtained from a study of cytomegalovirus exposure and HLA in healthy donors. Overall study context: Genetic ancestry analysis placed around four fifths of the 300 to 500 donors that were genotyped in the Caucasian-associated cluster.

With 60 Vbeta and 13 Jbeta primers, the PCR was carried out. The table came from immunoSEQ multiplex PCR; TCRdb's copy has only in-frame clones and leaves some out. In the table there are roughly 100,000 clones, around a tenth of which are singletons. This clone was counted only a few times. Its antigen remains unknown. The CDR3 sequence is 21 residues long. V lost 4 bases to trimming and J lost 6 bases; unmatched junction nucleotides: 28. The germline V gene has CDR1 LGHNT and CDR2 FRNRAP. The study's findings and limits: Later analysis associated a missense DCLRE1C variant with TCR beta V- and J-gene trimming. Cytomegalovirus association was listed for about 150 TCR beta chains.

The source of this sequence is a man in his forties in good health and CMV-seropositive. The gene calls are TRBV12-5 and TRBJ1-2; TRBD1 agrees at 8 bases. Specimen: PBMCs. The CDR3 nucleotides read TGTGCTAGTGGTTACGCCCGGGGCGGTTTGATCCGAGGACAGGGATTCGATGGCTACACCTTC. Protein: CASGYARGGLIRGQGFDGYTF.